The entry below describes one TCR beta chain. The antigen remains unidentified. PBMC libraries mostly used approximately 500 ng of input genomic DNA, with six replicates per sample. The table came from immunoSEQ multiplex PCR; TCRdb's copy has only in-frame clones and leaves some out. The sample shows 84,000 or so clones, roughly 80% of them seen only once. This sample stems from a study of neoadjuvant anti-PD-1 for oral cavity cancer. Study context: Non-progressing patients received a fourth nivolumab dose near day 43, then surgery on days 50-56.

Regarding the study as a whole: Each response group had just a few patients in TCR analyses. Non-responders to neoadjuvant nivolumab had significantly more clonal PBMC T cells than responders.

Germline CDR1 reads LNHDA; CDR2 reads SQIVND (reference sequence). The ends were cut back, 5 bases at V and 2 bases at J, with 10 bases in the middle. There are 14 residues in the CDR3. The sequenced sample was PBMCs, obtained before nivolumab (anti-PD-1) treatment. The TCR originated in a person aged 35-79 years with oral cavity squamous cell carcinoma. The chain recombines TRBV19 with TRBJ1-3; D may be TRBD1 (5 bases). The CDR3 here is CASSVGTAGNTIYF. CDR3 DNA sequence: TGTGCCAGTAGTGTAGGGACCGCTGGAAACACCATATATTTT.